The rows below give T cell receptor beta chains drawn from one sample of a study of cytotoxic CD8 clonotypes in ibrutinib-treated CLL. Clones were sequenced by immunoSEQ multiplex PCR, and TCRdb holds only the in-frame ones, with some missing. The data contain fewer than 400,000 clones, roughly two thirds of them singletons. The sequencing here drew on PBMCs, taken after 36 months of ibrutinib treatment. The receptors stem from a human donor with chronic lymphocytic leukemia. Both conserved end residues are trimmed from each CDR3.

j_call: TRBJ2-7
v_call: TRBV5-4
cdr3_aa: ASRERGRPYEQY

j_call: TRBJ2-5
v_call: TRBV7-9
cdr3_aa: ASSLRGLGETQY

j_call: TRBJ2-7
v_call: TRBV27
cdr3_aa: ASSPRPLYEQY

j_call: TRBJ2-5
v_call: TRBV9
cdr3_aa: ASSVAGTGGRGTQY

j_call: TRBJ2-7
v_call: TRBV25-1
cdr3_aa: ASRESYEQY

j_call: TRBJ2-3
v_call: TRBV6-4
cdr3_aa: ASSDSKSAVSTDTQY

j_call: TRBJ1-1
v_call: TRBV18
cdr3_aa: ASSPGQGNTEAF

j_call: TRBJ1-4
v_call: TRBV6-1
cdr3_aa: ASSEAAHPIGQGGTNEKLF

j_call: TRBJ1-1
v_call: TRBV7-9
cdr3_aa: ASSPWRTVMNTEAF

j_call: TRBJ2-3
v_call: TRBV9
cdr3_aa: ASSAQGRADTQY

j_call: TRBJ2-1
v_call: TRBV27
cdr3_aa: ASSGGNLMQF

j_call: TRBJ2-4
v_call: TRBV7-9
cdr3_aa: ASSLAFRGTKNIQY

j_call: TRBJ2-7
v_call: TRBV18
cdr3_aa: ASSPPGQGYEQY